This is a list of T cell receptor beta chains from one sample in a study of T cell responses to AZD1222 COVID-19 vaccine. Repertoires were generated with immunoSEQ multiplex PCR, while TCRdb's copy carries only in-frame clones and drops some. The table lists about 120,000 clones, roughly 89% of them singletons, with 4.4% in the top ten. This specimen consisted of peripheral blood, obtained on day 0 of AZD1222 vaccination. These receptors were obtained from an adult in good health. Both conserved end residues are part of each CDR3. The D gene is left open where the match is weak.

>.|TRBV12-3/TRBV12-4|TRBJ1-6
CASSLGRPSPLHF
TGTGCCAGCAGTTTGGGGCGCCCTTCACCCCTCCACTTT
>TRBD2|TRBV9|TRBJ2-3
CASSGGLAGGTDTQYF
TGTGCCAGCAGCGGGGGACTAGCGGGGGGCACAGATACGCAGTATTTT
>TRBD1|TRBV27|TRBJ1-2
CASSSGRGRIDGYTF
TGTGCCAGCAGCTCCGGGAGGGGGCGCATCGATGGCTACACCTTC
>.|TRBV2|TRBJ2-7
CASGAGAEQYF
TGTGCCAGCGGGGCGGGGGCCGAGCAGTACTTC
>.|TRBV3-1/TRBV3-2|TRBJ2-1
CASSPPGGPYNEQFF
TGTGCCAGCAGCCCGCCCGGGGGGCCCTACAATGAGCAGTTCTTC
>.|TRBV24-1|TRBJ2-5
CATSVGAGETQYF
TGTGCCACCAGTGTTGGCGCGGGGGAGACCCAGTACTTC
>.|TRBV4-2|TRBJ2-1
CASSHNEGSYNEQFF
TGTGCCAGCAGCCATAACGAGGGGTCCTACAATGAGCAGTTCTTC
>.|TRBV6-5|TRBJ2-3
CASSYRGDTDTQYF
TGTGCCAGCAGTTACCGCGGGGACACAGATACGCAGTATTTT
>.|TRBV27|TRBJ1-1
CASSLRDGYMNTEAFF
TGTGCCAGCAGTCTCCGTGACGGCTACATGAACACTGAAGCTTTCTTT
>.|TRBV9|TRBJ2-2
CASSGGQNTGELFF
TGTGCCAGCAGCGGGGGCCAGAACACCGGGGAGCTGTTTTTT